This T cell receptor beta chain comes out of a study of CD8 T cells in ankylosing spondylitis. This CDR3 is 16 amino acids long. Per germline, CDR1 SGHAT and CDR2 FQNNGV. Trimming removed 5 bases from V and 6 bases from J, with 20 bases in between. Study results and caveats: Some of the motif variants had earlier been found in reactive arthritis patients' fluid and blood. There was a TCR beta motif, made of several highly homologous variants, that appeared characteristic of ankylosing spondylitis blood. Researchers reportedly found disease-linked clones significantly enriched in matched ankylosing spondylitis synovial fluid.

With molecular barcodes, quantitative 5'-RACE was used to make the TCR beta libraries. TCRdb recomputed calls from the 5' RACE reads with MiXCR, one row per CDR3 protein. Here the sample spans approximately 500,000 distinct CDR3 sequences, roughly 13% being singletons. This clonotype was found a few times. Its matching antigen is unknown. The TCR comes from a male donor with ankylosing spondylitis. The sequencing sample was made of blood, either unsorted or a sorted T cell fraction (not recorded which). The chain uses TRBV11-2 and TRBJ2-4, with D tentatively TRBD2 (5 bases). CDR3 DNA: TGTGCCAGCAGCACACCCAGCGGACCGCCTGTAAACATTCAGTACTTC. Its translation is CASSTPSGPPVNIQYF.